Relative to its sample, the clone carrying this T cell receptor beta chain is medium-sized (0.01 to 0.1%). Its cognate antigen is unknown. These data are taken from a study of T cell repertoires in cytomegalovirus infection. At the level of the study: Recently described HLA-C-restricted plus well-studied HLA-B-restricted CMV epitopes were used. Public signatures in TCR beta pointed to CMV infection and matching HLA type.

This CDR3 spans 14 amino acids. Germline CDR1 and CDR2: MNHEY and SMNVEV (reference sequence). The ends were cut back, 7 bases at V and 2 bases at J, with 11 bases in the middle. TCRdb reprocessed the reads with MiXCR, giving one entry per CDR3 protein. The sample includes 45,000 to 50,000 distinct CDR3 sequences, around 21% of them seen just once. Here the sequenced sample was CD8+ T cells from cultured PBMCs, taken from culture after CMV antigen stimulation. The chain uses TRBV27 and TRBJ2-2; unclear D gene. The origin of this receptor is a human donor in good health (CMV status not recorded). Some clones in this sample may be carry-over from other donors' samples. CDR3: CASTWGSNTGELFF. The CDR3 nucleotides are TGTGCCAGCACATGGGGATCTAACACCGGGGAGCTGTTTTTT.